This TCR beta chain comes out of a study of shared clonotypes between healthy human individuals. Overall study findings and caveats: Naive CD4 clonotype sharing across four donors was approximately 5.2%. Only blood was sampled, and tissue TCR repertoires likely differ from blood ones. Only a few donors were included, so the genetic and exposure-history diversity represented was limited.

On this clone: Antigen specificity is unknown.

The naive CD8 subset, CD45RO-negative cells positively selected for CCR7, excluded terminally differentiated effector memory CD45RA+ cells. The V segment lost 2 bases and the J segment 0 bases; nucleotides outside the gene matches: 7. The germline V gene encodes CDR1 SGHAT and CDR2 FQNNGV. This CDR3 spans 18 amino acids. TCRdb's table, derived via immunoSEQ multiplex PCR, lists solely in-frame clones and lacks some. The sample gives roughly 810,000 clones, 95% to 97% of which show up once; about 0.25% is in the top ten. The TCR originated in a young man in good health. The chain employs TRBV11-2 and TRBJ2-6, with 7 bases that match TRBD1. Source material: naive CD8+ T cells sorted from blood. CDR3 protein: CASSLSTGVISGANVLTF. The CDR3, as DNA: TGTGCCAGCAGCTTATCCACAGGGGTTATCTCTGGGGCCAACGTCCTGACTTTC.